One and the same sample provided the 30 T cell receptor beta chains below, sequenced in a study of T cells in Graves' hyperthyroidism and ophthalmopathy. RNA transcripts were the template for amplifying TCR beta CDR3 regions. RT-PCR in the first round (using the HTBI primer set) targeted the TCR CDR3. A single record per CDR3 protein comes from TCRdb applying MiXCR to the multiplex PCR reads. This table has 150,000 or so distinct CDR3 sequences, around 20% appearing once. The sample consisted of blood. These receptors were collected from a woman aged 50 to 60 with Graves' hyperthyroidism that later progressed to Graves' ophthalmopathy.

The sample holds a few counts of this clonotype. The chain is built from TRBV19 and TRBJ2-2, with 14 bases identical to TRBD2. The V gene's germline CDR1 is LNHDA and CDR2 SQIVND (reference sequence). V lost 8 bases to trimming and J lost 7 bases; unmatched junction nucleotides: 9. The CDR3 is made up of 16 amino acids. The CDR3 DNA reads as TGTGCCAGTGGTACCGGGACTAGCGGGAGTGGCGGGGAGCTGTTTTTT. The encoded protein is CASGTGTSGSGGELFF.

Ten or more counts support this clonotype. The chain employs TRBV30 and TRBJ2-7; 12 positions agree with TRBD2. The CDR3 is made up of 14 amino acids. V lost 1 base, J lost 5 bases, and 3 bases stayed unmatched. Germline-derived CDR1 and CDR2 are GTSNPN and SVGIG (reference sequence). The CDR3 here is CAWSGLAGVDEQYF. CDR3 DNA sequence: TGTGCCTGGAGTGGACTAGCGGGAGTGGACGAGCAGTACTTC. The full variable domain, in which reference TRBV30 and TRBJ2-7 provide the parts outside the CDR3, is SQTIHQWPATLVQPVGSPLSLECTVEGTSNPNLYWYRQAAGRGLQLLFYSVGIGQISSEVPQNLSASRPQDRQFILSSKKLLLSDSGFYLCAWSGLAGVDEQYFGPGTRLTVT.

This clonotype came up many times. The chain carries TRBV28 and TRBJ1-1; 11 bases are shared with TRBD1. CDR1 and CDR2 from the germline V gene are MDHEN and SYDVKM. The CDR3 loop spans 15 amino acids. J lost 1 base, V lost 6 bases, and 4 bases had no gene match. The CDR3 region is CASRPGQGGNTEAFF. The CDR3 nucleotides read TGTGCCAGCAGGCCGGGACAGGGGGGGAACACTGAAGCTTTCTTT.

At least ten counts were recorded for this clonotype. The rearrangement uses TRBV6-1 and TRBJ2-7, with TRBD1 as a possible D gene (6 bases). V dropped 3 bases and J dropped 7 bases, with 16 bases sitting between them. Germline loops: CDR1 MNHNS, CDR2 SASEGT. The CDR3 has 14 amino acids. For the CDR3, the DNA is TGTGCCAGCAGTGATGACAGGCGAGGAAGGGAGCAGTACTTC. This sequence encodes CASSDDRRGREQYF.

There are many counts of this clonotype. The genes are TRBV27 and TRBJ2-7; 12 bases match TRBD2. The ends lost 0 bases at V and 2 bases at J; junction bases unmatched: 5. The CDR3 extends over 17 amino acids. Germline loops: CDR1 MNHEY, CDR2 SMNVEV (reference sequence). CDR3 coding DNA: TGTGCCAGCAGTTTATCGGGACTAGCGGGCGCAACCTACGAGCAGTACTTC. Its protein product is CASSLSGLAGATYEQYF.

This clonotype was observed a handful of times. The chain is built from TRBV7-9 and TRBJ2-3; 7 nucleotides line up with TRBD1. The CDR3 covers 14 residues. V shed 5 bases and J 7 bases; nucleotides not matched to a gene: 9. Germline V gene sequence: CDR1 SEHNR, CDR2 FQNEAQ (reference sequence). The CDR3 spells CASSNRDSGNTQYF. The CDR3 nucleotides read TGTGCCAGCAGCAACCGGGACAGTGGCAATACGCAGTATTTT.

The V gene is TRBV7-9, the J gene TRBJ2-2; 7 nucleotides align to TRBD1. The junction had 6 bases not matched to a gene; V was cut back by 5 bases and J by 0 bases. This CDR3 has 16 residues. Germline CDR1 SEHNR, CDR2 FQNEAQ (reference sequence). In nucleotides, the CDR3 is TGTGCCAGCAGCCGCCTGGGACAGACGAACACCGGGGAGCTGTTTTTT. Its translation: CASSRLGQTNTGELFF.

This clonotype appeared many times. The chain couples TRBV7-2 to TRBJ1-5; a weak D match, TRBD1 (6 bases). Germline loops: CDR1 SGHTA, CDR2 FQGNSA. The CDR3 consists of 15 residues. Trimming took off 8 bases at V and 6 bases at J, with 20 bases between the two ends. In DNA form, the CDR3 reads TGTGCCAGCGGGGCAGGGGCTACCGCGCGTCAGCCCCAGCATTTT. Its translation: CASGAGATARQPQHF.

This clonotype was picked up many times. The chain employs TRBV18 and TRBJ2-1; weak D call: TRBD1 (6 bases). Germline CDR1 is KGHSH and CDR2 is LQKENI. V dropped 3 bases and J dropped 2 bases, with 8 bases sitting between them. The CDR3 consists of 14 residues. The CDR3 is CASSPTGAYNEQFF. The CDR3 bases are TGTGCCAGCTCACCGACAGGCGCCTACAATGAGCAGTTCTTC.

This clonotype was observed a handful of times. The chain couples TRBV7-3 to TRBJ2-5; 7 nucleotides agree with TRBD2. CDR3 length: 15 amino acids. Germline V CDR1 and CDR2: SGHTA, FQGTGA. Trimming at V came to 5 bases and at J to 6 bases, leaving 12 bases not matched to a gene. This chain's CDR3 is CASSPSPGGTKTQYF. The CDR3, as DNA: TGTGCCAGCAGCCCTTCGCCGGGGGGAACAAAGACCCAGTACTTC.

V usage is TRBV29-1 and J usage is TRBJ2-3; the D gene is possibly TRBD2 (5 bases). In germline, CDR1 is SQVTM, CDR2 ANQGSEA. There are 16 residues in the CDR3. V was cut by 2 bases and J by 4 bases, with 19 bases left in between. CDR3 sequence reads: CSVESPGLLRPDTQYF. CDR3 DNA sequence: TGCAGCGTTGAATCTCCCGGACTGCTTCGCCCAGATACGCAGTATTTT.

This CDR3 is CSALTGRETQYF. In DNA form, the CDR3 reads TGCAGCGCCCTGACAGGGAGGGAGACCCAGTACTTC. This chain joins TRBV29-1 and TRBJ2-5; a possible D gene is TRBD1 (7 bases). Germline CDR1 reads SQVTM; CDR2 reads ANQGSEA. This CDR3 has 12 amino acids. Trimming shortened V by 7 bases and J by 5 bases, and 14 bases separated the two germline ends.

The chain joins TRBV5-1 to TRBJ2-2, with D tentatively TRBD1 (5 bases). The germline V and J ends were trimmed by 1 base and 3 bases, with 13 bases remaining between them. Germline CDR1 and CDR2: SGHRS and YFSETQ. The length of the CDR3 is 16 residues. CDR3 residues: CASSLTRVKYTGELFF. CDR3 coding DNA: TGCGCCAGCAGCTTGACCAGGGTAAAGTACACCGGGGAGCTGTTTTTT.

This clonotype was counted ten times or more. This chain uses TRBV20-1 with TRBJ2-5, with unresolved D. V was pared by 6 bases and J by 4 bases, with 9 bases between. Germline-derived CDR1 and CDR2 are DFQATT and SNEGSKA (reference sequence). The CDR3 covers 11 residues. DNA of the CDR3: TGCAGTGCGGAGAAGGGAGAGACCCAGTACTTC. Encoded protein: CSAEKGETQYF.

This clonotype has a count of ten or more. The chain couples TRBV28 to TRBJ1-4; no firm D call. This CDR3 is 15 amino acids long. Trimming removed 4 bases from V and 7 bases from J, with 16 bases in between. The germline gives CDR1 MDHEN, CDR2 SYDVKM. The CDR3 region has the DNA TGTGCCAGCAGTTCCCCGGACGGCTGGGGTGAAAAACTGTTTTTT. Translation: CASSSPDGWGEKLFF.

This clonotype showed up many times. DNA for the CDR3: TGTGCCAGCAGGCTAGCGGGGGGCACAGATACGCAGTATTTT. Translated: CASRLAGGTDTQYF. The V and J genes are TRBV6-2 or TRBV6-3 and TRBJ2-3; the match to TRBD2 covers 10 bases. V lost 6 bases to trimming and J lost 1 base; unmatched junction nucleotides: 1. In germline, CDR1 is MNHEY, CDR2 SVGEGT. The CDR3 spans 14 residues.

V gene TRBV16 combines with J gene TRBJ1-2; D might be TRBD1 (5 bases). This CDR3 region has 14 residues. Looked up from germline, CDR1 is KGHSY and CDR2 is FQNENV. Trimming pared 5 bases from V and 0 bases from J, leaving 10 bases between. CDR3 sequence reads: CASSDSLANYGYTF. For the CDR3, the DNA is TGTGCCAGCAGCGACAGCCTTGCTAACTATGGCTACACCTTC. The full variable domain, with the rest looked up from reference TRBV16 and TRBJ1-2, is GEEVAQTPKHLVRGEGQKAKLYCAPIKGHSYVFWYQQVLKNEFKFLISFQNENVFDETGMPKERFSAKCLPNSPCSLEIQATKLEDSAVYFCASSDSLANYGYTFGSGTRLTVV.

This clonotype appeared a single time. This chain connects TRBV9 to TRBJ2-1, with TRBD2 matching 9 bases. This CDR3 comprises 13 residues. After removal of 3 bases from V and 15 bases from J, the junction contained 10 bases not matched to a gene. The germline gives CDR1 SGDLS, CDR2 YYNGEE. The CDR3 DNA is TGTGCCAGCAGCGCCTCTAGCGGGACGGCGGCGTTCTTC. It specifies CASSASSGTAAFF.

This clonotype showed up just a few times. The CDR3 nucleotides read TGTGCCAGCAGAATCTACGGGGCCGCAAGGCGGGGGTATGGCTACACCTTC. Amino acids: CASRIYGAARRGYGYTF. V gene TRBV28 combines with J gene TRBJ1-2, with D tentatively TRBD1 (5 bases). The CDR3 has 17 amino acids. V lost 6 bases and J 5 bases, leaving 25 bases between the germline ends. Germline V gives CDR1 MDHEN, CDR2 SYDVKM.

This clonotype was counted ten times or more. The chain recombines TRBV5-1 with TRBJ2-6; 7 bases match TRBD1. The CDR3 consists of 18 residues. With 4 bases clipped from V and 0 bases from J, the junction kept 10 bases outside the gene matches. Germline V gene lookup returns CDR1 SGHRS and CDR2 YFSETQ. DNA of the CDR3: TGCGCCAGCAGCGCCCGGCCGGGACAGAACTCTGGGGCCAACGTCCTGACTTTC. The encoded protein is CASSARPGQNSGANVLTF.

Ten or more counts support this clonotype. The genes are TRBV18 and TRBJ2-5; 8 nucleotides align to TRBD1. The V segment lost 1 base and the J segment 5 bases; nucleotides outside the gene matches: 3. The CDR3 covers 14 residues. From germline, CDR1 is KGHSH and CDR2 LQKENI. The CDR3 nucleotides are TGTGCCAGCTCACCACTGGACAGGGCCGAGACCCAGTACTTC. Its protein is CASSPLDRAETQYF. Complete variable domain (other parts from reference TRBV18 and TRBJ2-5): NAGVMQNPRHLVRRRGQEARLRCSPMKGHSHVYWYRQLPEEGLKFMVYLQKENIIDESGMPKERFSAEFPKEGPSILRIQQVVRGDSAAYFCASSPLDRAETQYFGPGTRLLVL.

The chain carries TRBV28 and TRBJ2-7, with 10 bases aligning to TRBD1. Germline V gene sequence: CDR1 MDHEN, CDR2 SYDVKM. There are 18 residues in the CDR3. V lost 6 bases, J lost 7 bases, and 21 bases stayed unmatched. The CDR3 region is CASSHLGQGESKMREQYF. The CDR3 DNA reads TGTGCCAGCAGCCACCTCGGACAGGGGGAGTCGAAGATGCGGGAGCAGTACTTC. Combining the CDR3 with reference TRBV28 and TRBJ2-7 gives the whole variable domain DVKVTQSSRYLVKRTGEKVFLECVQDMDHENMFWYRQDPGLGLRLIYFSYDVKMKEKGDIPEGYSVSREKKERFSLILESASTNQTSMYLCASSHLGQGESKMREQYFGPGTRLTVT.

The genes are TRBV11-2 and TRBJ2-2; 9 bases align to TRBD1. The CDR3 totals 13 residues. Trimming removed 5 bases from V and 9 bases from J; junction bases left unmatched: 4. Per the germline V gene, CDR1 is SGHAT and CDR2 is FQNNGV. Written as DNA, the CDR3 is TGTGCCAGCAGCGCGGGACAGGGCCGGGAGCTGTTTTTT. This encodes CASSAGQGRELFF.

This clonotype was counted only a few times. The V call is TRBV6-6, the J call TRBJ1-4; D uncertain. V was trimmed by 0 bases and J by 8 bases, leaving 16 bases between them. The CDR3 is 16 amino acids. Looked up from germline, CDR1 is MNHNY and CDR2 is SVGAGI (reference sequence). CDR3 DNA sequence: TGTGCCAGCAGTTACTCCAGCTTCGCCTCTCGGGAAAAACTGTTTTTT. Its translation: CASSYSSFASREKLFF.

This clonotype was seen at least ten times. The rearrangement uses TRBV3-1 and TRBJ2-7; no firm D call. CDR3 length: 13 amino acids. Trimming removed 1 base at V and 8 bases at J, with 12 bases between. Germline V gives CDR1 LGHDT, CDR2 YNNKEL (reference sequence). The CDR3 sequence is CASSQGYGKQQYF. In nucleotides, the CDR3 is TGTGCCAGCAGCCAAGGATATGGTAAGCAGCAGTACTTC.

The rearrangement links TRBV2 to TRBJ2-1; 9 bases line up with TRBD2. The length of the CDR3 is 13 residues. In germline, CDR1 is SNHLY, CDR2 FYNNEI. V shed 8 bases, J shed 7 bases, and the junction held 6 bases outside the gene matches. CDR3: CASGGRAANEQFF. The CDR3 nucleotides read TGTGCCAGCGGCGGGAGGGCTGCTAATGAGCAGTTCTTC.

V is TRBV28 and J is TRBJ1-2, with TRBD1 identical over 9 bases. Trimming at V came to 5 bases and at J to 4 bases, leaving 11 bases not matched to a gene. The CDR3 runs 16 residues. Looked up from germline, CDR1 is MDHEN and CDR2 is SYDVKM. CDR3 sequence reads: CASSLSRGQGFYGYTF. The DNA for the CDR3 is TGTGCCAGCAGTCTTAGTCGCGGACAGGGGTTCTATGGCTACACCTTC.

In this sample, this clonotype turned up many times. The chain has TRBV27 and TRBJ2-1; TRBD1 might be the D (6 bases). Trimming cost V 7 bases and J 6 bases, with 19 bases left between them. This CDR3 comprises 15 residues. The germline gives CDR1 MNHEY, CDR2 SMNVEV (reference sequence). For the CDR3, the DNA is TGTGCCAGCACCCCCAAGGGGACAACCCTCAATGAGCAGTTCTTC. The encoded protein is CASTPKGTTLNEQFF.

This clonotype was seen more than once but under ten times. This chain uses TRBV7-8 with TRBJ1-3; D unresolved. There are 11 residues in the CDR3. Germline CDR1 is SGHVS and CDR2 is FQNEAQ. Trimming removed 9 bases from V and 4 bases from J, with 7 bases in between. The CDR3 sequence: CASGVGNTIYF. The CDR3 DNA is TGTGCCAGTGGAGTGGGAAACACCATATATTTT.

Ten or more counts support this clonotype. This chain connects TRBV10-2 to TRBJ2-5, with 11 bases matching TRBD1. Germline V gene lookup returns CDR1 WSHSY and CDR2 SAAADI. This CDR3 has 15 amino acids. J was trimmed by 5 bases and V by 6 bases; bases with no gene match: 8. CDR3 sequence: CASRMGQGGSETQYF. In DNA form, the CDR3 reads TGCGCCAGCAGGATGGGACAGGGGGGTAGTGAGACCCAGTACTTC.